Each of the 19 T cell receptor beta chains below was sequenced from the same sample in a study of CD8 T cell repertoires and HIV-1 epitope variants. This table comes from immunoSEQ multiplex PCR, and its TCRdb copy is limited to in-frame clones, with some not included. This table has under 100,000 clones, roughly 80% appearing once. Specimen: uncultured baseline CD8+ T cells from peripheral blood mononuclear cells (PBMCs). The receptor source for this set is a male donor with HIV.

This sequence joins TRBV9 and TRBJ1-2; 11 nucleotides match TRBD1. The CDR3 length is 16 residues. Unmatched junction bases numbered 12, after V lost 3 bases and J lost 8 bases. Germline loops: CDR1 SGDLS, CDR2 YYNGEE. Here the CDR3 reads CASSAPRTGGSWGYTF. The DNA of the CDR3 is TGTGCCAGCAGCGCCCCTCGGACAGGGGGCTCGTGGGGCTACACCTTC.

This sequence joins TRBV7-6 and TRBJ2-5, with D perhaps matching TRBD1 or TRBD2 (5 bases each). Looked up from germline, CDR1 is SGHVS and CDR2 is FNYEAQ. V lost 5 bases to trimming and J lost 4 bases, with 17 bases between them. CDR3 length: 15 residues. The CDR3, as DNA: TGTGCCAGCAGCCCGGGACCGCCCGTGGGAGAGACCCAGTACTTC. Its translation is CASSPGPPVGETQYF.

The rearrangement joins TRBV27 to TRBJ2-7; 7 bases fit TRBD2. V trimming: 2 bases; J trimming: 2 bases; junction bases outside the gene matches: 3. Per the germline V gene, CDR1 is MNHEY and CDR2 is SMNVEV (reference sequence). The CDR3 covers 14 residues. CDR3 in amino acids: CASSLGRGAYEQYF. In DNA form, the CDR3 reads TGTGCCAGCAGTTTAGGACGGGGGGCCTACGAGCAGTACTTC.

CDR3 sequence reads: CASSPSPSSYNEQFF. CDR3 in DNA: TGCGCCAGCAGCCCTTCCCCAAGCTCCTACAATGAGCAGTTCTTC. V usage is TRBV5-1 and J usage is TRBJ2-1; unclear D gene. Looked up from germline, CDR1 is SGHRS and CDR2 is YFSETQ. The CDR3 is 15 residues long. The V end lost 4 bases, the J end lost 0 bases, and 11 bases lay between the germline ends. Complete variable domain (other parts from reference TRBV5-1 and TRBJ2-1): KAGVTQTPRYLIKTRGQQVTLSCSPISGHRSVSWYQQTPGQGLQFLFEYFSETQRNKGNFPGRFSGRQFSNSRSEMNVSTLELGDSALYLCASSPSPSSYNEQFFGPGTRLTVL.

The V call is TRBV28, the J call TRBJ2-3, with 12 bases identical to TRBD1. The V gene end was trimmed by 4 bases and the J gene end by 1 base; junction bases not matched to a gene: 6. CDR3 length: 17 amino acids. Germline lookup yields CDR1 MDHEN and CDR2 SYDVKM. The CDR3 is CASSSGQGAPGTDTQYF. CDR3 nucleotides: TGTGCCAGCAGTTCGGGACAGGGGGCGCCAGGCACAGATACGCAGTATTTT. Complete variable domain (other parts from reference TRBV28 and TRBJ2-3): DVKVTQSSRYLVKRTGEKVFLECVQDMDHENMFWYRQDPGLGLRLIYFSYDVKMKEKGDIPEGYSVSREKKERFSLILESASTNQTSMYLCASSSGQGAPGTDTQYFGPGTRLTVL.

This clone was counted a few times. This CDR3 is CASSLHPAGNTEAFF. The CDR3 DNA follows: TGTGCCAGCAGCCTCCACCCCGCGGGGAACACTGAAGCTTTCTTT. The chain joins TRBV7-3 to TRBJ1-1; no reliable D call. V was clipped by 5 bases and J by 1 base, with 14 bases between them. Germline V CDR1 and CDR2: SGHTA, FQGTGA. This CDR3 has 15 residues.

Concerning this clone: One end of the junction varies from germline; a read error may be responsible. V gene TRBV28 combines with J gene TRBJ2-7, with TRBD1 as a possible D gene (6 bases). The germline CDR1 and CDR2 sequences are MDHEN and SYDVKM. The CDR3 totals 12 residues. The CDR3 protein is CASSFQTGSMGF. In DNA, the CDR3 is TGTGCCAGCAGTTTTCAGACAGGCTCGATGGGTTTC. The full variable domain, completed using reference TRBV28 and TRBJ2-7, is DVKVTQSSRYLVKRTGEKVFLECVQDMDHENMFWYRQDPGLGLRLIYFSYDVKMKEKGDIPEGYSVSREKKERFSLILESASTNQTSMYLCASSFQTGSMGFGPGTRLTVT.

This clone was found once. The CDR3 coding sequence is TGTGCCAGCAGGATGACGGGGACAGCACAGTACTTC. Its protein product is CASRMTGTAQYF. The rearrangement links TRBV27 to TRBJ2-7; 7 bases are a match to TRBD1. The germline CDR1 and CDR2 sequences are MNHEY and SMNVEV (reference sequence). V lost 6 bases and J lost 10; bases outside the gene matches: 9. There are 12 residues in the CDR3.

The chain carries TRBV2 and TRBJ2-1, with 9 bases matching TRBD1. The length of the CDR3 is 15 residues. In germline, CDR1 is SNHLY, CDR2 FYNNEI. V lost 6 bases to trimming and J lost 7 bases; unmatched junction nucleotides: 10. CDR3 DNA sequence: TGTGCCAGCAGCCCTGGGACAGGGACGTGGAATGAGCAGTTCTTC. This sequence encodes CASSPGTGTWNEQFF.

The chain is built from TRBV6-5 and TRBJ1-2; no reliable D call. Between the trimmed V and J ends, which lost 3 bases and 4 bases, there was a span of 15 bases. Germline assignment: CDR1 MNHEY and CDR2 SVGAGI. The CDR3 loop spans 15 amino acids. CDR3 amino acids: CASSYGEPDPYGYTF. The CDR3 DNA reads as TGTGCCAGCAGTTATGGAGAACCGGACCCCTATGGCTACACCTTC.

This rearrangement joins TRBV7-8 to TRBJ1-5, with D unresolved. V shed 5 bases and J shed 6 bases, with 11 bases lying between them. Germline V gene sequence: CDR1 SGHVS, CDR2 FQNEAQ. This CDR3 is 13 amino acids long. The DNA for the CDR3 is TGTGCCAGCAGCCCTACGGTTGGTCAGCCCCAGCATTTT. This gives the protein CASSPTVGQPQHF.

This clone was counted only a few times. The CDR3 loop is CASSDAGEGVSEQFF. CDR3 nucleotide sequence: TGTGCCAGCAGCGACGCCGGGGAGGGGGTGAGTGAGCAGTTCTTC. This chain uses TRBV7-8 with TRBJ2-1; D perhaps matches TRBD2 (7 bases). Trimming took off 5 bases at V and 9 bases at J, with 20 bases between the two ends. Germline V CDR1 and CDR2: SGHVS, FQNEAQ. The CDR3 has 15 residues.

A few counts support this clone. The sample contains more than one DNA sequence encoding this CDR3. The chain has TRBV28 and TRBJ1-2; 9 bases align to TRBD1. Germline CDR1 MDHEN, CDR2 SYDVKM. V shed 5 bases and J 5 bases; nucleotides not matched to a gene: 6. This CDR3 contains 14 residues. In DNA form, the CDR3 reads TGTGCCAGCAGTACAGGGACAGGGAATTATGGCTACACCTTC. Amino acids: CASSTGTGNYGYTF.

The CDR3 spells CASSQDRGYSTNYGYTF. CDR3 DNA: TGCGCCAGCAGTCAAGACCGGGGTTACAGCACAAACTATGGCTACACCTTC. The V and J genes are TRBV23-1 and TRBJ1-2, with unresolved D. TRBV23-1 is given ORF status, its function remaining uncertain. CDR3 length equals 17 residues. The V gene lost 2 bases and the J gene lost 2 bases, with 18 bases spanning the gap.

This clone has a single count. The chain couples TRBV19 to TRBJ1-5, with a weak D call TRBD1 (5 bases). Trimming shortened V by 7 bases and J by 1 base, and 11 bases separated the two germline ends. Germline V gene data show CDR1 as LNHDA and CDR2 as SQIVND (reference sequence). The length of the CDR3 is 14 residues. CDR3 DNA: TGTGCCAGTAAGGGAAGGGACAGCAATCAGCCCCAGCATTTT. Translating gives CASKGRDSNQPQHF.

The chain has TRBV9 and TRBJ2-3; D not certain. The CDR3 is made up of 14 amino acids. Germline assignment: CDR1 SGDLS and CDR2 YYNGEE. V was cut by 1 base and J by 8 bases, with 14 bases left in between. In nucleotides, the CDR3 is TGTGCCAGCAGCGTATACGAGGAGCGAGGTACGCAGTATTTT. It is translated as CASSVYEERGTQYF.

The chain joins TRBV29-1 to TRBJ2-5; TRBD2 agrees at 12 bases. The CDR3 is made up of 14 amino acids. Germline lookup yields CDR1 SQVTM and CDR2 ANQGSEA. Losses at the gene ends were 6 bases for V and 6 bases for J; bases not matched to a gene: 8. The CDR3 region is CSVATSGGSQTQYF. In DNA form, the CDR3 reads TGCAGCGTCGCGACTAGCGGGGGCTCCCAGACCCAGTACTTC. The complete variable domain, with remaining parts taken from reference TRBV29-1 and TRBJ2-5, reads SAVISQKPSRDICQRGTSLTIQCQVDSQVTMMFWYRQQPGQSLTLIATANQGSEATYESGFVIDKFPISRPNLTFSTLTVSNMSPEDSSIYLCSVATSGGSQTQYFGPGTRLLVL.

This chain links TRBV29-1 with TRBJ1-3, with D tentatively TRBD1 (6 bases). V lost 4 bases, J lost 0 bases, and 13 bases lay in between. The germline gives CDR1 SQVTM, CDR2 ANQGSEA. The CDR3 extends over 15 amino acids. The CDR3 DNA reads as TGCAGCGTTGGGGGGCAACAGGGCTCTGGAAACACCATATATTTT. Residues: CSVGGQQGSGNTIYF.

J is TRBJ2-2 and V is TRBV6-5, with TRBD1 as a possible D gene (6 bases). The CDR3 spans 15 residues. The V gene's germline CDR1 is MNHEY and CDR2 SVGAGI. Trimming removed 2 bases at V and 2 bases at J, with 9 bases between. CDR3 nucleotides: TGTGCCAGCAGTTACACGGGGACAAACACCGGGGAGCTGTTTTTT. Protein: CASSYTGTNTGELFF.